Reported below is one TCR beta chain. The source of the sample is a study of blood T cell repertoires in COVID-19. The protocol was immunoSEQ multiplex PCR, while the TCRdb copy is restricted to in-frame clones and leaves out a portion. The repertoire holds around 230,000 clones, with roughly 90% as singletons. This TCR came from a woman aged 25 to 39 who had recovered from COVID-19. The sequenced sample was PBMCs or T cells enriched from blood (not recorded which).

CDR3 in DNA: TGTGCCAGCAGTTTATTTCCAGGACATGACAATCAGCCCCAGCATTTT. It is translated as CASSLFPGHDNQPQHF. The V gene is TRBV27, the J gene TRBJ1-5; TRBD1 is a possible D gene (5 bases). CDR1 is MNHEY and CDR2 is SMNVEV in the germline V gene (reference sequence). The V and J ends lost 1 base and 3 bases respectively, with 13 bases between them. This CDR3 has 16 residues.